This T cell receptor beta chain was found in a study of blood T cell repertoires in COVID-19. Background on the study: There were acute and convalescent COVID-19 samples, and they came from the United States, Italy and Spain.

Germline CDR1 and CDR2: SGHDT and YYEEEE. The CDR3 has 16 residues. V was shortened by 0 bases and J by 8 bases, with 18 bases between the two germline ends. Assay: immunoSEQ multiplex PCR; the TCRdb copy retains only in-frame clones and omits some. The sample yields about 130,000 clones, around 79% seen once. The sequenced sample was peripheral blood. The receptor was isolated from a woman aged 65 to 85 with COVID-19, enrolled during active disease. The chain employs TRBV5-6 and TRBJ2-4; the D gene is possibly TRBD2 (5 bases). Here the CDR3 DNA reads TGTGCCAGCAGCTTGGGAGGACTGACCTCGGGGTACATTCAGTACTTC. The encoded protein is CASSLGGLTSGYIQYF.